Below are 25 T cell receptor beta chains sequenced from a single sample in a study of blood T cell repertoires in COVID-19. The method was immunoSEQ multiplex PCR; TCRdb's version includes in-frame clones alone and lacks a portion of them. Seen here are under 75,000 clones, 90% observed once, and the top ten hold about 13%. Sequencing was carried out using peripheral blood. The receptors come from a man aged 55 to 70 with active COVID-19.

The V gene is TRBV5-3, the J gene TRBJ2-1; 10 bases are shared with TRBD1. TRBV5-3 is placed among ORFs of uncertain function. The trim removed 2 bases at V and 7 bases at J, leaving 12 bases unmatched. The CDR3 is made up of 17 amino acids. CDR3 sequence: CARSFDRGQGVRNEQFF. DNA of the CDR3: TGTGCCAGAAGCTTCGACAGGGGGCAGGGGGTACGGAATGAGCAGTTCTTC.

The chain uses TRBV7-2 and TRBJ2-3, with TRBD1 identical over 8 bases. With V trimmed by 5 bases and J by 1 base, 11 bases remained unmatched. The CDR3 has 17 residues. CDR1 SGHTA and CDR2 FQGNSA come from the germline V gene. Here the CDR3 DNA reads TGTGCCAGCAGCGGACGACAGGGGCCTTACGGCACAGATACGCAGTATTTT. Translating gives CASSGRQGPYGTDTQYF.

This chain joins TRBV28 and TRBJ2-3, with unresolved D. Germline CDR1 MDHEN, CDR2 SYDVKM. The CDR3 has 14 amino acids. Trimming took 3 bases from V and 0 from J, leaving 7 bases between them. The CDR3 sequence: CASSFLTSTDTQYF. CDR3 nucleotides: TGTGCCAGCAGTTTCCTCACTAGCACAGATACGCAGTATTTT. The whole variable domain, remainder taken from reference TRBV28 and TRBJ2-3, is DVKVTQSSRYLVKRTGEKVFLECVQDMDHENMFWYRQDPGLGLRLIYFSYDVKMKEKGDIPEGYSVSREKKERFSLILESASTNQTSMYLCASSFLTSTDTQYFGPGTRLTVL.

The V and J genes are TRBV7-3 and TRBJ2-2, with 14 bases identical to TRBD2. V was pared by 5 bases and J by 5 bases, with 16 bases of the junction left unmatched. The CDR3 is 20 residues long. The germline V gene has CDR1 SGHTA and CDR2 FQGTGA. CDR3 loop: CASSPYPRLAGGLRTGELFF. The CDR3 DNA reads TGTGCCAGCAGCCCTTACCCACGACTAGCGGGGGGGTTGCGGACCGGGGAGCTGTTTTTT.

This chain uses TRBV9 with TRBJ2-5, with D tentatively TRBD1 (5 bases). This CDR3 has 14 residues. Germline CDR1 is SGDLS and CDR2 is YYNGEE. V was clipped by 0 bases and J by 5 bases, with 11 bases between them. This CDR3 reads CASSVATGGETQYF. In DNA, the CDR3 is TGTGCCAGCAGCGTAGCTACAGGTGGGGAGACCCAGTACTTC.

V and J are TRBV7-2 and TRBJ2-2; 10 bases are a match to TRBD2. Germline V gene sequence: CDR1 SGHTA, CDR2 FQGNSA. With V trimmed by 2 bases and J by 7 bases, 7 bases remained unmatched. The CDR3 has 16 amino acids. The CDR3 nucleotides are TGTGCCAGCAGCTTATTTAGGTCTAGCGGGAGCGGGGAGCTGTTTTTT. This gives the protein CASSLFRSSGSGELFF.

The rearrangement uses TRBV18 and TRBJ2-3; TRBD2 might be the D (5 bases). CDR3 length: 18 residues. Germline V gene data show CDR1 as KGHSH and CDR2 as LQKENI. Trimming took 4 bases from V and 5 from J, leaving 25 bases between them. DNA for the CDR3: TGTGCCAGCTCACGTATCCCCCGAGCGGCCAGAGCTGAAGATACGCAGTATTTT. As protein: CASSRIPRAARAEDTQYF.

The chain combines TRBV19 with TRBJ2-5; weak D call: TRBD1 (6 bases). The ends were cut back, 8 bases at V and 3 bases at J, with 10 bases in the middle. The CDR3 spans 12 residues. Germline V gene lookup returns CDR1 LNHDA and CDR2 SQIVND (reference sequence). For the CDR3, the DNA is TGTGCCAGTGGGCCAGGGGAAGAGACCCAGTACTTC. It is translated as CASGPGEETQYF. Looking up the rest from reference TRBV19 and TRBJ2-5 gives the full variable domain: DGGITQSPKYLFRKEGQNVTLSCEQNLNHDAMYWYRQDPGQGLRLIYYSQIVNDFQKGDIAEGYSVSREKKESFPLTVTSAQKNPTAFYLCASGPGEETQYFGPGTRLLVL.

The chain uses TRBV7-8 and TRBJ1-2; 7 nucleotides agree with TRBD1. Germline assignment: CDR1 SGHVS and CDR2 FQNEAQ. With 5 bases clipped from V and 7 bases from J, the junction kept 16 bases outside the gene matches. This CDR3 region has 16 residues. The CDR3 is CASSRGGSTLPSGYTF. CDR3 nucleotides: TGTGCCAGCAGCCGAGGGGGCTCAACCCTCCCTAGTGGCTACACCTTC.

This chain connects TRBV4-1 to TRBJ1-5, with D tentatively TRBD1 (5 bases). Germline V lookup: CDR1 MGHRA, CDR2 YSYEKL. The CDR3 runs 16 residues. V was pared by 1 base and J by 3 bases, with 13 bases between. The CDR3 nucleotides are TGCGCCAGCAGCCAAGGTGGAGGGGTGAACAATCAGCCCCAGCATTTT. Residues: CASSQGGGVNNQPQHF.

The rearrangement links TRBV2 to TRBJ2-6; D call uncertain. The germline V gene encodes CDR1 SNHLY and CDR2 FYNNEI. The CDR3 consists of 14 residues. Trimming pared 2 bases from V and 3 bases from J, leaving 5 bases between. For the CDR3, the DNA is TGTGCCAGCAGTGAAACGGTTGGGGCCAACGTCCTGACTTTC. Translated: CASSETVGANVLTF.

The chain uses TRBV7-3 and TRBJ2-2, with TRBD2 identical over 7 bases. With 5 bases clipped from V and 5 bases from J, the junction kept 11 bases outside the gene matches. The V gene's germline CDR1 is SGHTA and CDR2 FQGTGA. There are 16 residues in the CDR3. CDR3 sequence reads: CASSAPGPGGTGELFF. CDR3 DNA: TGTGCCAGCAGCGCGCCGGGACCCGGGGGGACCGGGGAGCTGTTTTTT.

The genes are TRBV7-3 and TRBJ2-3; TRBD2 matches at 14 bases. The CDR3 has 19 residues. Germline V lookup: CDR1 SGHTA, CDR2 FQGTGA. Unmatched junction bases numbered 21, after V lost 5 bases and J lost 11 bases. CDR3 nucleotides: TGTGCCAGCAGCCAAACCCCACCGACTAGCGGGAGGGCCGGTATGAAGCAGTATTTT. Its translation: CASSQTPPTSGRAGMKQYF. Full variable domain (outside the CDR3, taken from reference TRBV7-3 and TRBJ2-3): GAGVSQTPSNKVTEKGKYVELRCDPISGHTALYWYRQSLGQGPEFLIYFQGTGAADDSGLPNDRFFAVRPEGSVSTLKIQRTERGDSAVYLCASSQTPPTSGRAGMKQYFGPGTRLTVL.

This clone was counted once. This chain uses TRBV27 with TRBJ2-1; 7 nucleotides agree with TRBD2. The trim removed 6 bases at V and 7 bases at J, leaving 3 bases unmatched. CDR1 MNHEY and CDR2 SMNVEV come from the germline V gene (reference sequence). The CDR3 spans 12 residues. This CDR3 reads CASRWGGNEQFF. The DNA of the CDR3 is TGTGCCAGCAGGTGGGGGGGTAATGAGCAGTTCTTC.

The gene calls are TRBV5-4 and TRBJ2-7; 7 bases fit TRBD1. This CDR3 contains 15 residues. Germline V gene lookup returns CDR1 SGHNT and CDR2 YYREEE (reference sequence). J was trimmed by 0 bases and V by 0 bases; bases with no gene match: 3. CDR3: CASSLGGQISYEQYF. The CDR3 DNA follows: TGTGCCAGCAGCTTGGGGGGACAGATCTCCTACGAGCAGTACTTC.

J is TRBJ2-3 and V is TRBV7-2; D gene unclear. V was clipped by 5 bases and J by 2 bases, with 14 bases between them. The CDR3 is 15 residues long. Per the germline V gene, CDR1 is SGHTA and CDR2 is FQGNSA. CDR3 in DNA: TGTGCCAGCAGCGAGGCTAGTTCCTCCACAGATACGCAGTATTTT. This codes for CASSEASSSTDTQYF.

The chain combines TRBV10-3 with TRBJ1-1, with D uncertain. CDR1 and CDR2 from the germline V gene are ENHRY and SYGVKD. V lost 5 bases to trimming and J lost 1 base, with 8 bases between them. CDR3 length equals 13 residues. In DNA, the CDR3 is TGTGCCATCAGTTCTAGAGAGAACACTGAAGCTTTCTTT. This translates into CAISSRENTEAFF.

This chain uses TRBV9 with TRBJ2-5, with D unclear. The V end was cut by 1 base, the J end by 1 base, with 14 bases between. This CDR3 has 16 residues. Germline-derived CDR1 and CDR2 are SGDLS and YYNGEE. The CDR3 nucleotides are TGTGCCAGCAGCGTATCCACGAATTCAGGCCAAGAGACCCAGTACTTC. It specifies CASSVSTNSGQETQYF.

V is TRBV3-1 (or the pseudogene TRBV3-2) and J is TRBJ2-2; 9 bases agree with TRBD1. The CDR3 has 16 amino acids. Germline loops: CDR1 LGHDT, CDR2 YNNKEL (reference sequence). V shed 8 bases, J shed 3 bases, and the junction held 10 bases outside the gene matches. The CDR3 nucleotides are TGTGCCAGCTGGGGAACCGGGACAGGGCACACCGGGGAGCTGTTTTTT. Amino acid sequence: CASWGTGTGHTGELFF.

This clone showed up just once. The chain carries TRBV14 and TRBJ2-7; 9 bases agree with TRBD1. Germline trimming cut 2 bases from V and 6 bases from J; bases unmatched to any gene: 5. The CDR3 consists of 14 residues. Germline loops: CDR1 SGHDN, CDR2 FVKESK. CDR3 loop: CASSQKGQGTEQYF. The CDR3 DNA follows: TGTGCCAGCAGCCAAAAGGGACAGGGAACCGAGCAGTACTTC.

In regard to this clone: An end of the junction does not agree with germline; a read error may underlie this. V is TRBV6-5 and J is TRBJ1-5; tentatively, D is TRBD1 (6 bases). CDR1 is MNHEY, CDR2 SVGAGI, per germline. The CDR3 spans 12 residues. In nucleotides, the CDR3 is TGTGCCAGCAGTTCGACAACAGGGAGAAGAGGCTTT. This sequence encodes CASSSTTGRRGF.

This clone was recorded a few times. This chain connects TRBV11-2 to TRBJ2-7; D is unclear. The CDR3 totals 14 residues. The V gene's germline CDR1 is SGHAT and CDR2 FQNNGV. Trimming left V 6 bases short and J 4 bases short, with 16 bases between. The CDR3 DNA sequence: TGTGCCAGCAGTCGCATATCCAGGCTATACGAGCAGTACTTC. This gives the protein CASSRISRLYEQYF. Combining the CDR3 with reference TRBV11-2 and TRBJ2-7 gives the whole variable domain EAGVAQSPRYKIIEKRQSVAFWCNPISGHATLYWYQQILGQGPKLLIQFQNNGVVDDSQLPKDRFSAERLKGVDSTLKIQPAKLEDSAVYLCASSRISRLYEQYFGPGTRLTVT.

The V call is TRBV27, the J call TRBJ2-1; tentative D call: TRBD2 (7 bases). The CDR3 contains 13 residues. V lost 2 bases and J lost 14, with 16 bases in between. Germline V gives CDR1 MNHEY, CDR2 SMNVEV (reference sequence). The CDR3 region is CASSLRGGRSKFF. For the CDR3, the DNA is TGTGCCAGCAGTTTAAGGGGGGGGAGAAGTAAGTTCTTC.

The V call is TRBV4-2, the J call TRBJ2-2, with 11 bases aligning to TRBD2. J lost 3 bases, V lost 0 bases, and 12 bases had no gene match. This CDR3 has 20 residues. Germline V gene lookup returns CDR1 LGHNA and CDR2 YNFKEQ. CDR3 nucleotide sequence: TGTGCCAGCAGCCAAGATCGGCGGGTAGCGGGAGGGCCGGACACCGGGGAGCTGTTTTTT. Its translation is CASSQDRRVAGGPDTGELFF.

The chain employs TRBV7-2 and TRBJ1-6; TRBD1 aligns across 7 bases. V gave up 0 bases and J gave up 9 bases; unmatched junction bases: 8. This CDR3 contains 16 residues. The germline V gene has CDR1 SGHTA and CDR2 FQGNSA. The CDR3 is CASSLALRTGGSPLHF. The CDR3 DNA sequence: TGTGCCAGCAGCTTAGCTCTTCGGACAGGCGGTTCACCCCTCCACTTT.